This T cell receptor (beta chain) was captured in a study of OX40 agonist ivuxolimab in advanced cancers. Study summary: Partial responses were observed in three patients, of whom one had hepatocellular carcinoma and two had cutaneous melanoma. Study conclusions and caveats: Expanded clones tended on average to be more numerous among CD8+ T cells than CD4+.

Only one count was recorded for this clone. Its specificity is not known. The method was immunoSEQ multiplex PCR; TCRdb's version includes in-frame clones alone and lacks a portion of them. Of about 100,000 clones listed, approximately 89% were seen once; the top ten hold approximately 0.16%. The sequence derives from an adult with an advanced solid tumor such as melanoma, head and neck, liver or kidney cancer. Material: CD4+ or CD8+ T cells sorted from blood, obtained in a trial of the OX40 agonist ivuxolimab.

The chain's CDR3 is CASRRDGVYSGNTIYF. CDR3 coding DNA: TGTGCCAGCAGAAGGGATGGGGTTTACTCTGGAAACACCATATATTTT. This chain links TRBV27 with TRBJ1-3; D ambiguous. Germline V gene data show CDR1 as MNHEY and CDR2 as SMNVEV (reference sequence). The CDR3 runs 16 residues. V dropped 6 bases and J dropped 0 bases, with 15 bases sitting between them.